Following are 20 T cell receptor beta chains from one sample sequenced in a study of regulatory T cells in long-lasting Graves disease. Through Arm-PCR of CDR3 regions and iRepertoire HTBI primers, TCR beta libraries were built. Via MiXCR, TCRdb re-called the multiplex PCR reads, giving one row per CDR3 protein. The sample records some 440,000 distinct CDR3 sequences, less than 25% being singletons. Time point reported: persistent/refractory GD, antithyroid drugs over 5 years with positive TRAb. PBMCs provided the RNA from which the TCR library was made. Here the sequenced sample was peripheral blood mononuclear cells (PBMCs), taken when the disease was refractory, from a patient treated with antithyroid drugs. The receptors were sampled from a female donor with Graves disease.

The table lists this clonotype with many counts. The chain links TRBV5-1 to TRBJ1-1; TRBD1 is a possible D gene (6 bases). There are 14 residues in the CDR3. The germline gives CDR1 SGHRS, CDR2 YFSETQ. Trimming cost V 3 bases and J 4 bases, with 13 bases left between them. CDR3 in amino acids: CASSWRGKGTEAFF. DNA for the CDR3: TGCGCCAGCAGCTGGAGGGGGAAGGGCACTGAAGCTTTCTTT.

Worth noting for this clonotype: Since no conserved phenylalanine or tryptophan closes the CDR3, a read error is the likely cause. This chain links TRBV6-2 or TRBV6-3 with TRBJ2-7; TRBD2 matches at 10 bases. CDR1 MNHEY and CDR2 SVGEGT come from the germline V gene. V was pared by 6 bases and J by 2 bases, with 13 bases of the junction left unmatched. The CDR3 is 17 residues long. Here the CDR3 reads CASSHGPSGSPPYEQYS. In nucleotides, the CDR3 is TGTGCCAGCAGCCACGGGCCTAGCGGGAGCCCTCCCTACGAGCAGTACTCC.

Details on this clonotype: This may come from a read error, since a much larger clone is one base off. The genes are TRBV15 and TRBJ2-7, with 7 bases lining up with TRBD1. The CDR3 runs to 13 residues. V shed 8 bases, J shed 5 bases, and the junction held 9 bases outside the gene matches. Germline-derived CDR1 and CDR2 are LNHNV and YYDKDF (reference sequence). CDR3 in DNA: TGTGCCACCGGCGCCGACAGGGCCAACGAGCAGTACTTC. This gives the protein CATGADRANEQYF.

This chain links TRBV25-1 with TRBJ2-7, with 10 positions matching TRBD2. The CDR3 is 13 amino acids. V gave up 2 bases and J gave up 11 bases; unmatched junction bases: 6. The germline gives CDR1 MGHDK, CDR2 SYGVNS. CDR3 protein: CASSELVAGGEYF. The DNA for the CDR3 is TGTGCCAGCAGTGAACTCGTAGCGGGAGGAGAGTACTTC.

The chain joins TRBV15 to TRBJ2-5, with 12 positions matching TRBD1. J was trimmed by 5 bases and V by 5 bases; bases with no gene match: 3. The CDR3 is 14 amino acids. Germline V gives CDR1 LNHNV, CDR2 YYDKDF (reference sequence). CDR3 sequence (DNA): TGTGCCACCAGCGGGACAGGGGGCGCTGAGACCCAGTACTTC. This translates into CATSGTGGAETQYF.

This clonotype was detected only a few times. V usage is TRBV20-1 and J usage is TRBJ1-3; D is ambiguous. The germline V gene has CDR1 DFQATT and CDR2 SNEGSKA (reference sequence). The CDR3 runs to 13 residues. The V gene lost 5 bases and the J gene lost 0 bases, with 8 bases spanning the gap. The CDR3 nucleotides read TGCAGTGCTCCAGAGTACTCTGGAAACACCATATATTTT. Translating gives CSAPEYSGNTIYF.

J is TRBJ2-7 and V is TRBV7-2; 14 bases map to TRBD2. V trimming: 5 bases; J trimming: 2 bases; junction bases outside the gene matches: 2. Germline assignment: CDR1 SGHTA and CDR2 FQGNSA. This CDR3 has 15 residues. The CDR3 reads CASSEGLAGAYEQYF. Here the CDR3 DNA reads TGTGCCAGCAGCGAGGGACTAGCGGGAGCCTACGAGCAGTACTTC.

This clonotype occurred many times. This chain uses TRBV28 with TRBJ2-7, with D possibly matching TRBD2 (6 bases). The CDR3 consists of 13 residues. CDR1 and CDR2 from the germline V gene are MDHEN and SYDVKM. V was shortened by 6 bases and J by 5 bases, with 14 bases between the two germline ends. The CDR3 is CASRFAGIHEQYF. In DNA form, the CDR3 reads TGTGCCAGCAGGTTTGCGGGGATCCACGAGCAGTACTTC.

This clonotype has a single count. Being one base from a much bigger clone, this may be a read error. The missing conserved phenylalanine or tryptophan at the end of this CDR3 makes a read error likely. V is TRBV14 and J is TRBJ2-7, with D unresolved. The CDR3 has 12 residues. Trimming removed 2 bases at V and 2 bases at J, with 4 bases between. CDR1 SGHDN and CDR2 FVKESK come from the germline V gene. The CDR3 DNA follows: TGTGCCAGCAGCCAAAGTCCCTACGAGCAGTACCTC. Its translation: CASSQSPYEQYL.

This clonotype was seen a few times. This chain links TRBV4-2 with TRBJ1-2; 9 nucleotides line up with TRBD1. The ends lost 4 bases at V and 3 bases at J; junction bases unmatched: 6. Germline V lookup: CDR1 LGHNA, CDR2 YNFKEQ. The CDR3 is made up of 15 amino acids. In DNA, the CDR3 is TGTGCCAGCAGCCCGGGACAGGGAGATTACTATGGCTACACCTTC. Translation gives CASSPGQGDYYGYTF.

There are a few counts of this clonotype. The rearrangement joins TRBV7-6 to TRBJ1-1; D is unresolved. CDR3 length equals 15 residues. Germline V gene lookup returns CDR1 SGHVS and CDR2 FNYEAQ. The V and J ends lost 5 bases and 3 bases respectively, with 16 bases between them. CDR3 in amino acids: CASSATMGIDTEAFF. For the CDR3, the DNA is TGTGCCAGCAGCGCGACGATGGGGATCGACACTGAAGCTTTCTTT.

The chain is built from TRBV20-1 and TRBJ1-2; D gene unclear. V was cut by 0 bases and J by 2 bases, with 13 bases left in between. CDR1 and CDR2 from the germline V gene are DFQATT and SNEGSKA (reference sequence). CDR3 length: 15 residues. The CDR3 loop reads CSARDHRVLNYGYTF. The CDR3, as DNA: TGCAGTGCTAGAGATCACCGGGTACTGAACTATGGCTACACCTTC.

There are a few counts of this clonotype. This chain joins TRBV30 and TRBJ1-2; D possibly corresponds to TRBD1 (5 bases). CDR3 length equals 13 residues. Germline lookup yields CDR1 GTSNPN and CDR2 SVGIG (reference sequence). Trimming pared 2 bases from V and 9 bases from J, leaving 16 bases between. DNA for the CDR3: TGTGCCTGGAGTTGGGACGGATCATGGAGCTACACCTTC. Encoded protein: CAWSWDGSWSYTF.

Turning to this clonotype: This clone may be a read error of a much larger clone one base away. CDR3 loop: CASSPLLVRETQHF. In nucleotides, the CDR3 is TGTGCCAGCAGCCCTCTACTAGTAAGGGAGACCCAGCACTTC. This chain uses TRBV27 with TRBJ2-5; a possible D gene is TRBD2 (5 bases). Looked up from germline, CDR1 is MNHEY and CDR2 is SMNVEV (reference sequence). The CDR3 spans 14 residues.

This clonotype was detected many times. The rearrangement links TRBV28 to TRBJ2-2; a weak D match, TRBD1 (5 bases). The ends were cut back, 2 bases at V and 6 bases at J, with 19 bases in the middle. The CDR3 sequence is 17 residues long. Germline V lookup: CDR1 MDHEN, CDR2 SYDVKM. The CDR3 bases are TGTGCCAGCAGTTTACGAGGCAGGGTTTTAACCCCCGGGGAGCTGTTTTTT. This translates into CASSLRGRVLTPGELFF. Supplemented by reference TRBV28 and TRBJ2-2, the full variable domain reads DVKVTQSSRYLVKRTGEKVFLECVQDMDHENMFWYRQDPGLGLRLIYFSYDVKMKEKGDIPEGYSVSREKKERFSLILESASTNQTSMYLCASSLRGRVLTPGELFFGEGSRLTVL.

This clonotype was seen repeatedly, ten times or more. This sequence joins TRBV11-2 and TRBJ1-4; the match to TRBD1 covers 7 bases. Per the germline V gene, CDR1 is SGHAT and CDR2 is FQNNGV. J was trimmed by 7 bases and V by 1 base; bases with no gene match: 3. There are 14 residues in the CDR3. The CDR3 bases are TGTGCCAGCAGCTTAGTAGGGACAGCTGAAAAACTGTTTTTT. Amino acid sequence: CASSLVGTAEKLFF.

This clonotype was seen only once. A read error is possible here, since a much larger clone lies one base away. CDR3: CASPRDPSYEQYF. The CDR3 coding sequence is TGTGCCAGCCCACGGGACCCCTCCTACGAGCAGTACTTC. This chain connects TRBV18 to TRBJ2-7; D possibly uses TRBD1 or TRBD2 (5 bases each). Germline CDR1 reads KGHSH; CDR2 reads LQKENI. Trimming removed 8 bases from V and 0 bases from J, with 11 bases in between. CDR3 length: 13 residues.

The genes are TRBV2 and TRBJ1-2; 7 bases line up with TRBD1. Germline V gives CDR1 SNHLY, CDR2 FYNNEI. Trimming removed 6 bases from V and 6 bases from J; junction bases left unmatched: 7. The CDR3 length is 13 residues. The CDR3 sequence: CASSFTGDDGYTF. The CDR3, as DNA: TGTGCCAGCAGCTTTACAGGGGACGATGGCTACACCTTC.

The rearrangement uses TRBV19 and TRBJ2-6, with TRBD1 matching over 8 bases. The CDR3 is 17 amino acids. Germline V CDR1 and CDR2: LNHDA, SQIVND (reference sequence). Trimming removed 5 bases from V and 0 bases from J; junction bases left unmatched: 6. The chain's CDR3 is CASSEGTGPSGANVLTF. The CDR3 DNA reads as TGTGCCAGTAGTGAAGGGACAGGCCCCTCTGGGGCCAACGTCCTGACTTTC.

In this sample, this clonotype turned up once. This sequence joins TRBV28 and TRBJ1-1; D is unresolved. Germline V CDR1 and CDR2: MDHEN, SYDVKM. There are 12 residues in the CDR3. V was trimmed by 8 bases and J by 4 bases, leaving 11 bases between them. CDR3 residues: CASPGPSTEAFF. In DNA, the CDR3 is TGTGCCAGCCCCGGACCCTCCACTGAAGCTTTCTTT.